This TCR beta chain was observed in a study of blood T cell repertoires in COVID-19. The age range of participants was 18 to 89 years, with residence in about two dozen US areas. This clone has more than one count but fewer than ten. Original processing notes: From reference gene primer amplification, estimates of nucleated cell counts were derived. Libraries were prepared by immunoSEQ multiplex PCR; TCRdb keeps only in-frame clonotypes and omits some of them. That table furnishes V, J and clone size, whereas the DNA furnished D and trimming. The sample has about 330,000 clones, over 80% seen once; the top ten hold more than 5%. The CDR3 contains 14 residues. Germline V gives CDR1 LGHNA, CDR2 YNFKEQ. Trimming removed 0 bases at V and 4 bases at J, with 9 bases between.

Sequencing used PBMCs or T cells enriched from blood (not recorded which). This sequence was found in a young man who had recovered from COVID-19. The chain carries TRBV4-2 and TRBJ1-1; D is unresolved. The DNA of the CDR3 is TGTGCCAGCAGCCAAGAGCCCCGCAGCACTGAAGCTTTCTTT. It specifies CASSQEPRSTEAFF.